This T cell receptor (beta chain) was sequenced in a study of T-cell reconstitution after alpha-beta-depleted transplantation in children. Unique molecular identifiers were incorporated when the TCRbeta library was constructed. TCRdb analysed the PCR reads with MiXCR anew, one entry per CDR3 protein. This sample has a few hundred thousand distinct CDR3 sequences; 11% occur once, and the top ten carry 28%. General study findings and limits: Diversity of TCRbeta at day 60 was high in some patients, arising from surviving recipient T cells and thymic progenitors. Expanded clones from the graft, numbering several hundred, reportedly supplied alpha-beta T cells about two months after transplant. T cells produced anew were the main source of T-cell counts and diversity one year after transplant.

This clonotype was recorded many times. Its target is unknown. The sample here was PBMCs, taken before TCRalphabeta/CD19-depleted stem cell transplant. This TCR was recovered from a child in the first two years of life with acute myeloid leukemia, due to receive a stem cell transplant.

The CDR3 DNA reads TGTGCCAGCAGTAAATGGACAGGGGACCAGCCCCAGCATTTT. It specifies CASSKWTGDQPQHF. V usage is TRBV12-3 or TRBV12-4 and J usage is TRBJ1-5; 9 bases are a match to TRBD1. The J segment lost 7 bases and the V segment lost 5 bases, leaving 6 bases of the junction unmatched. The length of the CDR3 is 14 residues.